Presented here are 22 T cell receptor beta chains from one specimen sequenced in a study of cytomegalovirus exposure and HLA in healthy donors. The PCR made use of 60 Vbeta and 13 Jbeta primers. Generated by immunoSEQ multiplex PCR, the TCRdb table keeps only in-frame clones and is missing some. This table has about 130,000 clones, approximately 84% appearing once. Sequencing was done on a sample of PBMCs. Receptors originate from a boy younger than 10 in good health and CMV-seronegative.

This clone appeared once. The chain uses TRBV7-6 and TRBJ2-7; tentative D call: TRBD1 (6 bases). CDR1 and CDR2 from the germline V gene are SGHVS and FNYEAQ. The CDR3 consists of 11 residues. V lost 5 bases and J lost 11, with 13 bases in between. The CDR3 loop reads CASSPHREKYF. The CDR3 DNA reads TGTGCCAGCAGCCCCCACAGGGAAAAGTACTTC.

The chain uses TRBV7-2 and TRBJ2-3; 8 bases align to TRBD2. The length of the CDR3 is 15 residues. Germline CDR1 is SGHTA and CDR2 is FQGNSA. V was pared by 4 bases and J by 6 bases, with 9 bases of the junction left unmatched. The CDR3 spells CASSSRLAGMDTQYF. The CDR3 bases are TGTGCCAGCAGCTCACGATTAGCGGGGATGGATACGCAGTATTTT.

The gene calls are TRBV5-4 and TRBJ2-3; D perhaps matches TRBD2 (7 bases). The V and J ends lost 3 bases and 1 base respectively, with 15 bases between them. Germline V gene lookup returns CDR1 SGHNT and CDR2 YYREEE (reference sequence). The CDR3 length is 16 residues. CDR3 coding DNA: TGTGCCAGCAGCTCGGAGGGGGGGCTGGGCACAGATACGCAGTATTTT. Encoded protein: CASSSEGGLGTDTQYF.

The chain uses TRBV6-1 and TRBJ1-1; 7 nucleotides line up with TRBD1. CDR3 length equals 15 residues. The germline CDR1 and CDR2 sequences are MNHNS and SASEGT. The V and J ends lost 3 bases and 2 bases, in that order; junction bases with no gene match: 6. CDR3 DNA sequence: TGTGCCAGCAGTGAGAGACAGGGACAAAACACTGAAGCTTTCTTT. This translates into CASSERQGQNTEAFF.

The chain couples TRBV30 to TRBJ2-5; 8 positions match TRBD2. This CDR3 has 13 residues. V shed 5 bases, J shed 4 bases, and the junction held 6 bases outside the gene matches. Looked up from germline, CDR1 is GTSNPN and CDR2 is SVGIG (reference sequence). The DNA for the CDR3 is TGTGCCTGGCAAGCGGGAGTTCGAGAGACCCAGTACTTC. Translated, it gives CAWQAGVRETQYF.

This clone turned up a few times. The rearrangement uses TRBV10-1 and TRBJ2-4; tentative D call: TRBD2 (6 bases). V was clipped by 6 bases and J by 5 bases, with 17 bases between them. The CDR3 contains 15 residues. Germline V CDR1 and CDR2: WNHNN, SYGVQD (reference sequence). CDR3 in DNA: TGCGCCAGCAGCGGGAGAATAAGATCGGAAAACATTCAGTACTTC. This translates into CASSGRIRSENIQYF.

In this sample, this clone turned up a few times. V gene TRBV2 combines with J gene TRBJ1-1; a possible D gene is TRBD1 (5 bases). There are 12 residues in the CDR3. Germline CDR1 SNHLY, CDR2 FYNNEI. Trimming shortened V by 6 bases and J by 1 base, and 6 bases separated the two germline ends. CDR3 sequence reads: CASRGGNTEAFF. The CDR3 DNA sequence: TGTGCCAGCAGGGGGGGGAACACTGAAGCTTTCTTT.

CDR3: CASSFSRGRGNYGYTF. In nucleotides, the CDR3 is TGCGCCAGCAGCTTCTCCCGGGGCAGGGGTAACTATGGCTACACCTTC. The rearrangement links TRBV4-3 to TRBJ1-2; perhaps TRBD1 as D (6 bases). The CDR3 loop spans 16 amino acids. Trimming removed 5 bases at V and 1 base at J, with 17 bases between. CDR1 and CDR2 from the germline V gene are LGHNA and YSLEER.

This clone was picked up a small number of times. This chain uses TRBV4-2 with TRBJ2-5; maybe TRBD2 (5 bases). The CDR3 is 14 residues long. In germline, CDR1 is LGHNA, CDR2 YNFKEQ. With 5 bases removed from V and 3 bases from J, the gap between germline ends came to 13 bases. The CDR3 protein is CASSLEEAEETQYF. The CDR3 coding sequence is TGTGCCAGCAGCTTGGAAGAAGCGGAAGAGACCCAGTACTTC.

J is TRBJ1-1 and V is TRBV19; D might be TRBD1 (6 bases). Germline CDR1 and CDR2: LNHDA and SQIVND (reference sequence). The CDR3 has 11 residues. V was pared by 3 bases and J by 11 bases, with 10 bases between. CDR3 nucleotide sequence: TGTGCCAGTAGTATCAGGGGCGTGGCTTTCTTT. Its protein product is CASSIRGVAFF.

A remark on this clone: Within the sample, other DNA sequences also encode this same CDR3. The V and J genes are TRBV5-6 and TRBJ2-7, with D possibly matching TRBD2 (5 bases). This CDR3 has 14 residues. Germline V lookup: CDR1 SGHDT, CDR2 YYEEEE. V gave up 2 bases and J gave up 4 bases, with 13 bases separating them. The CDR3 loop reads CASSLKSSLYEQYV. The CDR3 bases are TGTGCCAGCAGCTTAAAGTCTAGCTTGTACGAGCAGTACGTC.

Remarks on this clone: The junction and the germline gene differ at one end; a read error may be behind it. J is TRBJ1-5 and V is TRBV7-9; D perhaps matches TRBD1 (6 bases). This CDR3 has 15 residues. Germline V gives CDR1 SEHNR, CDR2 FQNEAQ (reference sequence). The CDR3 here is CSSSLGHHSNQPQHF. In DNA form, the CDR3 reads TGTTCCAGCAGCTTGGGACATCATAGCAATCAGCCCCAGCATTTT.

The V gene is TRBV18, the J gene TRBJ1-1; the match to TRBD1 covers 10 bases. The ends lost 6 bases at V and 3 bases at J; junction bases unmatched: 7. The CDR3 contains 15 residues. Germline lookup yields CDR1 KGHSH and CDR2 LQKENI. Written as DNA, the CDR3 is TGTGCCAGCTCTCGGGACAGGGGCCGGGACACTGAAGCTTTCTTT. It is translated as CASSRDRGRDTEAFF.

This sequence joins TRBV5-1 and TRBJ1-2, with TRBD1 matching 10 bases. This CDR3 region has 14 residues. The V gene end was trimmed by 4 bases and the J gene end by 7 bases; junction bases not matched to a gene: 7. Germline CDR1 and CDR2: SGHRS and YFSETQ. The CDR3 is CASSLGTGVGGYTF. The CDR3 DNA is TGCGCCAGCAGCCTGGGGACAGGGGTGGGTGGCTACACCTTC.

V is TRBV2 and J is TRBJ2-1; 7 bases match TRBD2. The CDR3 runs to 16 residues. J gave up 2 bases and V 10 bases, and 14 bases lay outside the gene matches. Germline lookup yields CDR1 SNHLY and CDR2 FYNNEI. The CDR3 coding sequence is TGTGCCACCTCTTCGTCGTTTAGCGGGCCCTACAATGAGCAGTTCTTC. It encodes CATSSSFSGPYNEQFF. Drawing the rest from reference TRBV2 and TRBJ2-1, the complete variable domain is EPEVTQTPSHQVTQMGQEVILRCVPISNHLYFYWYRQILGQKVEFLVSFYNNEISEKSEIFDDQFSVERPDGSNFTLKIRSTKLEDSAMYFCATSSSFSGPYNEQFFGPGTRLTVL.

This clone appeared a single time. The chain is built from TRBV9 and TRBJ2-5; maybe TRBD2 (5 bases). The CDR3 runs 14 residues. Germline assignment: CDR1 SGDLS and CDR2 YYNGEE. The ends were cut back, 6 bases at V and 5 bases at J, with 17 bases in the middle. CDR3 loop: CASTPSPRGETQYF. CDR3 nucleotide sequence: TGTGCCAGCACCCCTTCCCCGCGAGGGGAGACCCAGTACTTC.

This clone occurred a few times. The genes are TRBV28 and TRBJ1-2; 9 bases are a match to TRBD1. This CDR3 has 13 amino acids. Germline V CDR1 and CDR2: MDHEN, SYDVKM. V lost 4 bases to trimming and J lost 7 bases; unmatched junction nucleotides: 4. CDR3 amino acids: CASSSQGATGYTF. In DNA, the CDR3 is TGTGCCAGCAGTTCACAGGGGGCGACTGGCTACACCTTC.

J is TRBJ1-4 and V is TRBV9; D uncertain. V was trimmed by 0 bases and J by 6 bases, leaving 9 bases between them. CDR1 SGDLS and CDR2 YYNGEE come from the germline V gene. The CDR3 totals 14 residues. The CDR3 DNA is TGTGCCAGCAGCGTAGAGGAGGCGGATGAAAAACTGTTTTTT. It codes for CASSVEEADEKLFF.

Only one count was recorded for this clone. The chain joins TRBV4-2 to TRBJ1-2; 9 bases are shared with TRBD1. The junction had 8 bases not matched to a gene; V was cut back by 0 bases and J by 0 bases. Germline lookup yields CDR1 LGHNA and CDR2 YNFKEQ. The CDR3 spans 18 residues. CDR3 DNA: TGTGCCAGCAGCCAAGAATTGGATGGGACAGGGTCTAACTATGGCTACACCTTC. It yields the protein CASSQELDGTGSNYGYTF.

The chain is built from TRBV4-3 and TRBJ2-1; 8 bases align to TRBD2. Germline V gene sequence: CDR1 LGHNA, CDR2 YSLEER. The V and J ends lost 4 bases and 4 bases, in that order; junction bases with no gene match: 12. The CDR3 is 17 amino acids. The CDR3 region has the DNA TGCGCCAGCAGCCCGCCCCTATTGAGCGGGGGTTACAATGAGCAGTTCTTC. This encodes CASSPPLLSGGYNEQFF.

The chain recombines TRBV11-2 with TRBJ1-6, with D unresolved. CDR3 length: 13 residues. Germline V CDR1 and CDR2: SGHAT, FQNNGV. V lost 5 bases to trimming and J lost 14 bases, with 16 bases between them. In DNA, the CDR3 is TGTGCCAGCAGCCCGCTCGAGGCCTTTGCCCTCCACTTT. Encoded protein: CASSPLEAFALHF.

The CDR3 DNA is TGTGCCAGCAGTGAAGAAGGCAGGGTAGGGGAGACCCAGTACTTC. Translating it yields CASSEEGRVGETQYF. This chain links TRBV25-1 with TRBJ2-5; possible D gene TRBD1, 5 bases. CDR1 and CDR2 (germline): MGHDK, SYGVNS. V was pared by 2 bases and J by 5 bases, with 15 bases between. The CDR3 is 15 amino acids.